These 7 T cell receptor beta chains share one sample of origin, sequenced in a study of blood T cell repertoires in COVID-19. Generated by immunoSEQ multiplex PCR, the TCRdb table keeps only in-frame clones and is missing some. The sample lists around 300,000 clones; 80% to 90% were seen once. Sequencing was done on a sample of peripheral blood. These receptors came from a woman in her 70s with acute or convalescent COVID-19.

V usage is TRBV28 and J usage is TRBJ2-7, with D perhaps matching TRBD2 (6 bases). Trimming took off 8 bases at V and 0 bases at J, with 14 bases between the two ends. This CDR3 has 14 amino acids. Germline V gene data show CDR1 as MDHEN and CDR2 as SYDVKM. The CDR3 is CASHPEGSSYEQYF. The CDR3 DNA sequence: TGTGCCAGCCACCCGGAGGGCAGCTCCTACGAGCAGTACTTC. The complete variable domain, with remaining parts taken from reference TRBV28 and TRBJ2-7, reads DVKVTQSSRYLVKRTGEKVFLECVQDMDHENMFWYRQDPGLGLRLIYFSYDVKMKEKGDIPEGYSVSREKKERFSLILESASTNQTSMYLCASHPEGSSYEQYFGPGTRLTVT.

This chain joins TRBV7-9 and TRBJ2-1, with 7 bases that match TRBD2. The CDR3 is 17 amino acids. Trimming at V came to 5 bases and at J to 1 base, leaving 11 bases not matched to a gene. The germline gives CDR1 SEHNR, CDR2 FQNEAQ (reference sequence). CDR3 loop: CASSPPTGRGSYNEQFF. CDR3 nucleotide sequence: TGTGCCAGCAGCCCCCCCACGGGGCGGGGGTCCTACAATGAGCAGTTCTTC.

The chain combines TRBV6-5 with TRBJ1-2; a weak D match, TRBD1 (6 bases). The V end was cut by 6 bases, the J end by 4 bases, with 15 bases between. CDR1 and CDR2 from the germline V gene are MNHEY and SVGAGI. This CDR3 is built from 14 residues. The CDR3 DNA is TGTGCCAGCAGCTCAGGGGTGAGGGTCTATGGCTACACCTTC. The encoded protein is CASSSGVRVYGYTF.

V and J are TRBV2 and TRBJ2-7; 8 bases align to TRBD1. Germline V gene lookup returns CDR1 SNHLY and CDR2 FYNNEI. The CDR3 has 14 residues. V shed 3 bases and J 3 bases; nucleotides not matched to a gene: 4. The chain's CDR3 is CASSEDRAVYEQYF. The CDR3 bases are TGTGCCAGCAGTGAGGACAGGGCTGTCTACGAGCAGTACTTC.

This clone was picked up a small number of times. The chain uses TRBV5-1 and TRBJ1-2; maybe TRBD1 (5 bases). The ends were cut back, 1 base at V and 4 bases at J, with 8 bases in the middle. Germline V gene sequence: CDR1 SGHRS, CDR2 YFSETQ. The CDR3 is 13 amino acids. CDR3 protein: CASSLRDSYGYTF. DNA of the CDR3: TGCGCCAGCAGCTTGCGGGACTCCTATGGCTACACCTTC.

A single count supports this clone. This chain connects TRBV5-4 to TRBJ2-7, with 7 bases aligning to TRBD2. Trimming took 4 bases from V and 5 from J; bases not matched to a gene: 15. Germline CDR1 and CDR2: SGHNT and YYREEE (reference sequence). This CDR3 spans 16 amino acids. This CDR3 is CASSPPVRGDPHEQYF. The CDR3 nucleotides read TGTGCCAGCAGCCCCCCGGTTCGGGGGGACCCTCACGAGCAGTACTTC.

This chain links TRBV5-4 with TRBJ1-2, with D perhaps TRBD1 (6 bases). The CDR3 contains 16 residues. Deletions cut 2 bases from V and 0 bases from J, with 14 bases between. Germline V CDR1 and CDR2: SGHNT, YYREEE (reference sequence). In DNA form, the CDR3 reads TGTGCCAGCAGCTTATTGACAGGCCCTTCTAACTATGGCTACACCTTC. Its translation: CASSLLTGPSNYGYTF.